The text below deals with one T cell receptor beta chain. Original handling: Estimation of nucleated cell counts relied on the amplification of reference gene primers. Clones were sequenced by immunoSEQ multiplex PCR, and TCRdb holds only the in-frame ones, with some missing. V and J calls and clone size are those listed in that table; D and trimming were worked out from the DNA. This table has about 360,000 clones, roughly 86% appearing once. This entry is derived from a study of blood T cell repertoires in COVID-19. About the research overall: T cells, B-cell-depleted T cells, or PBMCs supplied cDNA or gDNA.

The germline V gene encodes CDR1 WSHSY and CDR2 SAAADI. The CDR3 spans 16 residues. V shed 2 bases, J shed 4 bases, and the junction held 8 bases outside the gene matches. This receptor was taken from a human donor in a cohort sampled during active COVID-19. What was sequenced was peripheral blood. The chain is built from TRBV10-2 and TRBJ2-5; TRBD2 aligns across 9 bases. This chain's CDR3 is CASSEAWREGRETQYF. The CDR3 nucleotides read TGCGCCAGCAGTGAGGCTTGGCGGGAGGGCCGAGAGACCCAGTACTTC.